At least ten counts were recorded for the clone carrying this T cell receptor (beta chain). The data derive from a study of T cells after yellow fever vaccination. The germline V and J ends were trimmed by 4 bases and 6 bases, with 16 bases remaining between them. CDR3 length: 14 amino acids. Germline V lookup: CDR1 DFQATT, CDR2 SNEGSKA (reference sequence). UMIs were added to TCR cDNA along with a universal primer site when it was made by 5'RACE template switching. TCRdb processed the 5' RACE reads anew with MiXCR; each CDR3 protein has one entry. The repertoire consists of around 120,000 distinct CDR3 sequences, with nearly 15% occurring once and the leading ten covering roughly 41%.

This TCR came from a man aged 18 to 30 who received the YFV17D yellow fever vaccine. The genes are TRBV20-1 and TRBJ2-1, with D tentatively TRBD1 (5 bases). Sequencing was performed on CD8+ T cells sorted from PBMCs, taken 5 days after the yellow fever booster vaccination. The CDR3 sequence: CSATPSGRVNEQFF. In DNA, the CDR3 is TGCAGTGCTACCCCATCCGGCAGGGTCAATGAGCAGTTCTTC.